This TCR beta chain derives from a study of blood T cell repertoires in COVID-19. As for the study in general: Sites in the United States, Italy and Spain provided acute and convalescent COVID-19 samples. Sources were T cells, B-cell-depleted T cells, or PBMCs; the material itself was cDNA or gDNA.

Study processing details: Scientists estimated how many nucleated cells there were by amplifying reference gene primers. The protocol was immunoSEQ multiplex PCR, while the TCRdb copy is restricted to in-frame clones and leaves out a portion. The V and J calls and clone size were taken over from that table, and D and trimming were inferred from the DNA. The data hold fewer than 350,000 clones, with approximately 91% observed a single time. V lost 0 bases and J 10 bases, leaving 13 bases between the germline ends. Germline loops: CDR1 SGHRS, CDR2 YFSETQ. The CDR3 contains 13 residues. This TCR came from a middle-aged woman with acute COVID-19. The chain carries TRBV5-1 and TRBJ1-2; D is possibly TRBD1 (5 bases). Material: PBMCs or T cells enriched from blood (not recorded which). The CDR3 bases are TGCGCCAGCAGCTTGGTTTCGGACACCTACTACACCTTC. Translated: CASSLVSDTYYTF. The full variable domain, its missing parts supplied by reference TRBV5-1 and TRBJ1-2, is KAGVTQTPRYLIKTRGQQVTLSCSPISGHRSVSWYQQTPGQGLQFLFEYFSETQRNKGNFPGRFSGRQFSNSRSEMNVSTLELGDSALYLCASSLVSDTYYTFGSGTRLTVV.